The clone carrying this T cell receptor (beta chain) was observed many times. Its specificity is unknown. Looked up from germline, CDR1 is SGHTA and CDR2 is FQGTGA. CDR3 size: 14 residues. Trimming took 5 bases from V and 4 from J; bases not matched to a gene: 4. The authors produced TCR alpha and TCR beta cDNA libraries with sample barcodes and UMIs by 5'RACE using constant-segment primers. TCRdb re-analysed the 5' RACE reads in MiXCR, keeping a single row per CDR3 protein. The sample carries more than 200,000 distinct CDR3 sequences, about a sixth recorded once. This specimen comes from a study of T-cell memory formation after mild COVID-19. About the study: Largely, the TCR clusters proved donor specific.

Findings and caveats of the study: Most CD4+ clones that shrank were in CM and EM, while CD8+ ones turned up in EMRA. Clones that contracted from day 15 to 85 had balanced CD4/CD8; later expanders were CD4+ biased.

Specimen: PBMCs or a T cell subset sorted from them (not recorded which). The receptor was derived from a young man who had mild COVID-19 (a few samples of this study predate the infection). Cell type and time point are not known. The chain employs TRBV7-3 and TRBJ2-2, with TRBD2 matching 7 bases. CDR3 bases: TGTGCCAGCAGCCCCGGACTAGGCACCGGGGAGCTGTTTTTT. This encodes CASSPGLGTGELFF.